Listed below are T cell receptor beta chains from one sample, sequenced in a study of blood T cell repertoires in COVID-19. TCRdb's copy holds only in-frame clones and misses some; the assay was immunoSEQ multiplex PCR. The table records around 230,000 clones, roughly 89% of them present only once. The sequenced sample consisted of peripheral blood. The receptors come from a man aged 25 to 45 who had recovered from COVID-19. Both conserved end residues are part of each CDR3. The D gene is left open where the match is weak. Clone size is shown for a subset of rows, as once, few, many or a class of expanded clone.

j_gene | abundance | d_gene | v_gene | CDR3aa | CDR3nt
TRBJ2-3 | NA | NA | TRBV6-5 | CASSLESRTDTQYF | TGTGCCAGCAGTCTGGAGAGCCGCACAGATACGCAGTATTTT
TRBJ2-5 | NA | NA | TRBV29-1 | CSVVYGGSIAETQYF | TGCAGCGTTGTGTATGGGGGGAGTATCGCGGAGACCCAGTACTTC
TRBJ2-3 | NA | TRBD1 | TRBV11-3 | CASSLGLTGGLDTQYF | TGTGCCAGCAGCTTGGGTCTAACAGGGGGCTTAGATACGCAGTATTTT
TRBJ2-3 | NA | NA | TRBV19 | CASSMGSRGDTQYF | TGTGCCAGTAGTATGGGGTCCCGGGGAGATACGCAGTATTTT
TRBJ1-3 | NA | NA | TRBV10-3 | CAISESGVNTIYF | TGTGCCATCAGTGAGTCAGGAGTGAACACCATATATTTT
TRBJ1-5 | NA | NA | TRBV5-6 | CASSLSGGNQPQHF | TGTGCCAGCAGCTTGTCGGGGGGGAATCAGCCCCAGCATTTT
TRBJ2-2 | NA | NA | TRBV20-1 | CSAARDGELFF | TGCAGTGCGGCCCGGGACGGGGAGCTGTTTTTT
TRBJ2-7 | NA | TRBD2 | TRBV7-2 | CASSLEQTSGGYEQYF | TGTGCCAGCAGCTTAGAACAGACTAGCGGGGGCTACGAGCAGTACTTC
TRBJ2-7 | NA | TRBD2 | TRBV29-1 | CSVDTMSGGTYEQYF | TGCAGCGTGGACACTATGAGCGGGGGGACCTACGAGCAGTACTTC
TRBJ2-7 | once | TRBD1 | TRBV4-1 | CASSYTGTDLYEQYF | TGCGCCAGCAGCTACACCGGGACAGATCTCTACGAGCAGTACTTC
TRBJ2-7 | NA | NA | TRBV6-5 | CASKTGQVEGREQYF | TGTGCCTCTAAGACCGGCCAGGTAGAAGGCCGCGAGCAGTACTTC
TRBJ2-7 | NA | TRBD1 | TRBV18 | CASSPVTGTGAYEQYF | TGTGCCAGCTCACCCGTAACCGGGACAGGGGCTTACGAGCAGTACTTC
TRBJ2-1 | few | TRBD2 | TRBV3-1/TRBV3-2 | CASSQDLGLAGPSYNEQFF | TGTGCCAGCAGCCAAGATCTGGGACTAGCGGGGCCCTCCTACAATGAGCAGTTCTTC
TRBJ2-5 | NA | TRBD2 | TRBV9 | CASSPRGVETQYF | TGTGCCAGCAGCCCACGGGGGGTGGAGACCCAGTACTTC